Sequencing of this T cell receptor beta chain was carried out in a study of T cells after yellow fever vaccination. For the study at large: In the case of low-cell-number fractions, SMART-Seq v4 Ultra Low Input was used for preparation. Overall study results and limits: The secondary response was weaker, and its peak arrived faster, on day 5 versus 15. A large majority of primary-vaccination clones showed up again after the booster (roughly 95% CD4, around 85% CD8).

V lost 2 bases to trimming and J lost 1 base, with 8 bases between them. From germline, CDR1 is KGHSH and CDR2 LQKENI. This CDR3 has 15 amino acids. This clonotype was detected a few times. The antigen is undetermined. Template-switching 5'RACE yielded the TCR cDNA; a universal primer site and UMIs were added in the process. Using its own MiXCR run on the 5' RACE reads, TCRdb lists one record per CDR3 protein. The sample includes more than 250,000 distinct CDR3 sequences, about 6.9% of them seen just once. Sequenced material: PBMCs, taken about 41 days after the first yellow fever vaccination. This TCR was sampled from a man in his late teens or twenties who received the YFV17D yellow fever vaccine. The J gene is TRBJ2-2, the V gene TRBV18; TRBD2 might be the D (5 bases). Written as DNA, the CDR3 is TGTGCCAGCTCACCAAGCCGGGAGAACACCGGGGAGCTGTTTTTT. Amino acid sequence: CASSPSRENTGELFF.